The rows below give T cell receptor beta chains drawn from one sample of a study of cytomegalovirus exposure and HLA in healthy donors. Only in-frame clones appear in the TCRdb table, and some are missing; sequencing was by immunoSEQ multiplex PCR. The sample contains 55,000 to 75,000 clones, around 74% of which appear only once. Specimen: PBMCs. All receptors come from a human donor in good health. Both conserved end residues are part of each CDR3. A D gene is named only where the DNA matches it firmly. Size is omitted from some rows. Given values are once, few, many or a class for expanded clones.

NA	NA	TRBV5-1	TRBJ2-7	CASSRDGGYEQYF	TGCGCCAGCAGCCGGGATGGTGGCTACGAGCAGTACTTC
NA	few	TRBV7-3	TRBJ1-3	CASSVNVPSSGNTIYF	TGTGCCAGCAGCGTAAATGTTCCATCATCTGGAAACACCATATATTTT
NA	NA	TRBV19	TRBJ2-1	CASNRGSSYNEQFF	TGTGCCAGTAATCGGGGGAGCTCCTACAATGAGCAGTTCTTC
TRBD2	NA	TRBV4-1	TRBJ2-1	CASSQSLAGGPQNEQFF	TGCGCCAGCAGCCAATCCCTAGCGGGAGGGCCTCAAAATGAGCAGTTCTTC
TRBD1	NA	TRBV7-2	TRBJ1-4	CASSRSGTGGEKLFF	TGTGCCAGCAGCAGATCCGGGACAGGGGGTGAAAAACTGTTTTTT
NA	NA	TRBV10-3	TRBJ1-1	CAISEAQGMNTEAFF	TGTGCCATCAGTGAGGCGCAGGGGATGAACACTGAAGCTTTCTTT
TRBD2	NA	TRBV19	TRBJ2-5	CASSLAGGPGETQYF	TGTGCCAGTAGCCTAGCGGGAGGGCCGGGAGAGACCCAGTACTTC
NA	NA	TRBV7-3	TRBJ2-2	CASSQSRAENTGELFF	TGTGCCAGCAGCCAAAGTAGAGCGGAAAACACCGGGGAGCTGTTTTTT
NA	NA	TRBV6-5	TRBJ1-1	CASRKDSSEAFF	TGTGCCAGCAGGAAGGACAGCAGTGAAGCTTTCTTT
TRBD2	NA	TRBV5-1	TRBJ2-5	CASSSQAGGEETQYF	TGCGCCAGCAGCTCACAAGCGGGAGGGGAGGAGACCCAGTACTTC
TRBD2	NA	TRBV6-4	TRBJ2-3	CASSDAGEADTQYF	TGTGCCAGCAGTGACGCGGGAGAAGCAGATACGCAGTATTTT
TRBD1	few	TRBV6-5	TRBJ1-1	CASSSLTGDTEAFF	TGTGCCAGCAGTTCCTTGACAGGGGACACTGAAGCTTTCTTT
TRBD1	NA	TRBV30	TRBJ1-6	CAWSRKGGDSPLHF	TGTGCCTGGAGTAGGAAAGGGGGCGATTCACCCCTCCACTTT
TRBD2	NA	TRBV5-1	TRBJ2-1	CASAAGASDEQFF	TGCGCCAGCGCCGCGGGAGCATCGGATGAGCAGTTCTTC
TRBD1	NA	TRBV30	TRBJ1-1	CAWSEGQTGGEAFF	TGTGCCTGGAGTGAGGGACAGACCGGAGGTGAAGCTTTCTTT
NA	NA	TRBV5-1	TRBJ2-7	CASSFQGGSYEQYF	TGCGCCAGCAGCTTTCAGGGGGGCTCCTACGAGCAGTACTTC
TRBD2	NA	TRBV5-4	TRBJ2-7	CASSRRTSGPYEQYF	TGTGCCAGCAGCCGCAGGACTAGCGGGCCCTACGAGCAGTACTTC
NA	few	TRBV7-9	TRBJ1-6	CASSLTSTPLHF	TGTGCCAGCAGCTTAACGTCTACTCCCCTCCACTTT
NA	NA	TRBV6-1	TRBJ2-5	CASSPGVGVETQYF	TGTGCCAGCAGTCCAGGGGTAGGGGTAGAGACCCAGTACTTC
TRBD1	few	TRBV30	TRBJ1-2	CAWRPTALGQGAITYGYTF	TGTGCCTGGAGACCCACCGCGTTGGGACAGGGGGCTATCACCTATGGCTACACCTTC
NA	NA	TRBV28	TRBJ1-2	CASSPPTINYGYTF	TGTGCCAGCAGTCCACCGACAATTAACTATGGCTACACCTTC
NA	NA	TRBV25-1	TRBJ1-3	CASSEARGSGNTIYF	TGTGCCAGCAGTGAAGCCAGGGGCTCTGGAAACACCATATATTTT
NA	NA	TRBV6-1	TRBJ1-5	CASSESLLGSWPQHF	TGTGCCAGCAGTGAAAGCCTCTTGGGGAGTTGGCCCCAGCATTTT
TRBD1	NA	TRBV10-1	TRBJ2-3	CASSGGQGTTDTQYF	TGCGCCAGCAGTGGGGGACAGGGAACCACAGATACGCAGTATTTT
NA	NA	TRBV27	TRBJ1-5	CASSLSRVNQPQHF	TGTGCCAGCAGTTTATCCAGGGTCAATCAGCCCCAGCATTTT
TRBD1	NA	TRBV5-1	TRBJ1-5	CASSLATGDGQPQHF	TGCGCCAGCAGCTTGGCGACAGGGGACGGGCAGCCCCAGCATTTT
NA	NA	TRBV5-1	TRBJ2-3	CASSLLGGSGTDTQYF	TGCGCCAGCAGCTTGTTAGGGGGATCGGGCACAGATACGCAGTATTTT
TRBD1	once	TRBV4-2	TRBJ2-2	CASSPDRADGGELFF	TGTGCCAGCAGCCCGGACAGGGCTGATGGCGGGGAGCTGTTTTTT
NA	NA	TRBV5-1	TRBJ2-5	CASKGGTGVGETQYF	TGCGCCAGCAAAGGAGGGACGGGAGTAGGCGAGACCCAGTACTTC
TRBD2	NA	TRBV11-2	TRBJ2-2	CASTGLAGVAGELFF	TGTGCCAGCACGGGACTAGCGGGAGTAGCCGGGGAGCTGTTTTTT
NA	once	TRBV9	TRBJ2-1	CASSPLGSEQFF	TGTGCCAGCAGCCCCCTTGGTAGTGAGCAGTTCTTC
TRBD1	NA	TRBV5-1	TRBJ1-2	CASSWQGDGYGYTF	TGCGCCAGCAGCTGGCAGGGGGATGGCTATGGCTACACCTTC
NA	NA	TRBV6-5	TRBJ1-1	CASSYSRQGDTEAFF	TGTGCCAGCAGTTACTCGAGGCAGGGTGACACTGAAGCTTTCTTT
TRBD1	NA	TRBV9	TRBJ2-5	CASSAHPGTGVEETQYF	TGTGCCAGCAGCGCGCACCCCGGGACAGGGGTCGAAGAGACCCAGTACTTC
NA	NA	TRBV7-2	TRBJ2-7	CASSPSTKTYEQYF	TGTGCCAGCAGCCCCTCTACTAAGACCTACGAGCAGTACTTC
TRBD1	NA	TRBV15	TRBJ1-2	CATSRERGGLRGYTF	TGTGCCACCAGCAGAGAACGAGGGGGCTTAAGGGGCTACACCTTC
NA	once	TRBV10-3	TRBJ2-7	CAISEQTGGDYEQYF	TGTGCCATCAGTGAACAAACAGGAGGGGACTACGAGCAGTACTTC
NA	NA	TRBV5-1	TRBJ1-1	CASNLGQNTEAFF	TGCGCCAGCAATTTGGGACAGAACACTGAAGCTTTCTTT
NA	NA	TRBV5-5	TRBJ2-3	CASSFSGLGDTQYF	TGTGCCAGCAGCTTCAGCGGGCTCGGAGATACGCAGTATTTT
TRBD1	NA	TRBV27	TRBJ2-7	CASSPRTGTGVGYEQYF	TGTGCCAGCAGTCCCCGCACCGGGACAGGGGTGGGCTACGAGCAGTACTTC
NA	NA	TRBV15	TRBJ1-1	CATSRTLKGEYRSTEAFF	TGTGCCACCAGCAGAACCTTGAAAGGGGAATACCGTAGCACTGAAGCTTTCTTT
NA	NA	TRBV30	TRBJ2-2	CAWTRGTGELFF	TGTGCCTGGACAAGGGGGACCGGGGAGCTGTTTTTT
NA	NA	TRBV5-1	TRBJ1-1	CASSLGESRHTEAFF	TGCGCCAGCAGCTTGGGGGAGAGTAGGCACACTGAAGCTTTCTTT
NA	NA	TRBV7-9	TRBJ1-4	CASSLRGGAGANEKLFF	TGTGCCAGCAGCCTCCGAGGGGGGGCAGGGGCTAATGAAAAACTGTTTTTT
NA	NA	TRBV30	TRBJ1-4	CAWKVKQGPNEKLFF	TGTGCCTGGAAAGTAAAACAGGGACCAAATGAAAAACTGTTTTTT
NA	NA	TRBV10-1	TRBJ2-7	CASSVTDRINEQYF	TGCGCCAGCAGTGTAACAGACCGGATCAACGAGCAGTACTTC
NA	NA	TRBV5-4	TRBJ1-1	CASTQKAQGSRAEAFF	TGTGCCAGCACCCAAAAAGCGCAGGGAAGTCGCGCTGAAGCTTTCTTT
TRBD2	NA	TRBV2	TRBJ2-1	CASRDGTSGLYEQFF	TGTGCCAGCAGAGACGGGACTAGCGGTCTCTATGAGCAGTTCTTC
NA	NA	TRBV12-5	TRBJ2-4	CASGLSLAKNIQYF	TGTGCTAGTGGTTTGAGCCTAGCCAAAAACATTCAGTACTTC
NA	NA	TRBV19	TRBJ1-1	CASSIIGRGTEAFF	TGTGCCAGTAGTATAATCGGGAGGGGCACTGAAGCTTTCTTT
TRBD2	NA	TRBV27	TRBJ2-2	CASSLTTSGTGELFF	TGTGCCAGCAGTTTAACGACTAGCGGGACCGGGGAGCTGTTTTTT
NA	NA	TRBV5-4	TRBJ2-5	CASSPPGTQETQYF	TGTGCCAGCAGCCCCCCGGGAACACAAGAGACCCAGTACTTC
NA	NA	TRBV7-6	TRBJ2-7	CASSLGSISYEQYF	TGTGCCAGCAGCTTGGGCAGCATTTCCTACGAGCAGTACTTC
TRBD2	NA	TRBV5-1	TRBJ2-1	CASTFGGDHNEQFF	TGCGCCAGCACCTTCGGGGGGGACCACAATGAGCAGTTCTTC